A single sample is the source of the 6 T cell receptor beta chains below, sequenced in a study of T cell responses to AZD1222 COVID-19 vaccine. TCRdb's copy holds only in-frame clones and misses some; the assay was immunoSEQ multiplex PCR. This sample carries over 110,000 clones, approximately 93% of them seen once, and the ten largest clones take around 12%. The source was peripheral blood, collected after recovery from COVID-19. The receptors here all came from an adult who had recovered from COVID-19.

V gene TRBV10-1 combines with J gene TRBJ2-7, with 8 bases identical to TRBD1. V lost 6 bases, J lost 3 bases, and 4 bases stayed unmatched. The CDR3 is 13 amino acids. The germline V gene has CDR1 WNHNN and CDR2 SYGVQD (reference sequence). The chain's CDR3 is CASSRDRFYEQYF. CDR3 bases: TGCGCCAGCAGCCGGGACAGGTTCTACGAGCAGTACTTC.

This clone was detected once. The chain recombines TRBV27 with TRBJ2-1, with TRBD2 matching 11 bases. This CDR3 contains 18 residues. Germline V gives CDR1 MNHEY, CDR2 SMNVEV (reference sequence). V was pared by 5 bases and J by 0 bases, with 9 bases of the junction left unmatched. The CDR3 DNA sequence: TGTGCCAGCAGTCCGGGACTAGCGGTCCTGGGCTCCTACAATGAGCAGTTCTTC. Translation: CASSPGLAVLGSYNEQFF.

The V call is TRBV9, the J call TRBJ1-4; TRBD1 matches at 9 bases. Trimming removed 4 bases from V and 8 bases from J; junction bases left unmatched: 9. CDR1 and CDR2 from the germline V gene are SGDLS and YYNGEE. This CDR3 is built from 15 residues. The CDR3 DNA sequence: TGTGCCAGCAGCAAGACCGGGACAGGGAGCGAAAAACTGTTTTTT. Protein sequence: CASSKTGTGSEKLFF. Variable domain in full (rest from reference TRBV9 and TRBJ1-4): DSGVTQTPKHLITATGQRVTLRCSPRSGDLSVYWYQQSLDQGLQFLIQYYNGEERAKGNILERFSAQQFPDLHSELNLSSLELGDSALYFCASSKTGTGSEKLFFGSGTQLSVL.

The rearrangement uses TRBV9 and TRBJ1-3; D remains unclear. Per germline, CDR1 SGDLS and CDR2 YYNGEE. The CDR3 extends over 14 amino acids. V gave up 2 bases and J gave up 8 bases, with 14 bases separating them. The DNA of the CDR3 is TGTGCCAGCAGCGTGCGACCTAGGGAGGACACCATATATTTT. Its translation: CASSVRPREDTIYF.

This chain joins TRBV5-1 and TRBJ1-1; D unclear. The germline V and J ends were trimmed by 3 bases and 1 base, with 13 bases remaining between them. CDR1 and CDR2 (germline): SGHRS, YFSETQ. The CDR3 covers 15 residues. CDR3: CASSSARDRNTEAFF. The CDR3 DNA reads as TGCGCCAGCAGCTCCGCGCGGGATCGGAACACTGAAGCTTTCTTT.

In DNA form, the CDR3 reads TGTGCCAGCTCCCCGCGCGGAAAGAATGAGCAGTTCTTC. It yields the protein CASSPRGKNEQFF. The chain uses TRBV18 and TRBJ2-1; D unresolved. V gave up 6 bases and J gave up 7 bases, with 13 bases separating them. CDR1 is KGHSH and CDR2 is LQKENI in the germline V gene. This CDR3 region has 13 residues.